The rows below give T cell receptor beta chains drawn from one sample of a study of shared clonotypes between healthy human individuals. Repertoires were generated with immunoSEQ multiplex PCR, while TCRdb's copy carries only in-frame clones and drops some. The sample contains about 480,000 clones, about 75% of which appear only once. Material for sequencing was PBMCs. These receptors all stem from a woman aged 40 to 49 in good health. Some clones in this sample may be carry-over from other donors' samples. Each CDR3 is given with its conserved first and last residue. A D gene is named only where the DNA matches it firmly. A clone size is listed for some rows: how often the clone was seen (once, few, many), or a class if it is expanded.

clone_size: .; j_call: TRBJ2-3; d_call: .; v_call: TRBV7-6; cdr3_nt: TGTGCCAGCAGCTTAGTTGTGGATACGCAGTATTTT; cdr3_aa: CASSLVVDTQYF
clone_size: .; j_call: TRBJ1-1; d_call: .; v_call: TRBV7-9; cdr3_nt: TGTGCCAGCAGCTTAGGGGGGGACGGCAACACTGAAGCTTTCTTT; cdr3_aa: CASSLGGDGNTEAFF
clone_size: .; j_call: TRBJ2-3; d_call: TRBD2; v_call: TRBV4-1; cdr3_nt: TGCGCCAGCAGCCATATCGCGGGGGGCACAGATACGCAGTATTTT; cdr3_aa: CASSHIAGGTDTQYF
clone_size: .; j_call: TRBJ2-1; d_call: .; v_call: TRBV10-1; cdr3_nt: TGCGCCAGCAGTGAGCACAATGAGCAGTTCTTC; cdr3_aa: CASSEHNEQFF
clone_size: .; j_call: TRBJ2-7; d_call: TRBD2; v_call: TRBV7-8; cdr3_nt: TGTGCCAGCAGTTGGCGGGAGGGTCCCTACGAGCAGTACTTC; cdr3_aa: CASSWREGPYEQYF
clone_size: .; j_call: TRBJ2-5; d_call: .; v_call: TRBV7-9; cdr3_nt: TGTGCCAGCAGCCCCCCCGTTGAGACCCAGTACTTC; cdr3_aa: CASSPPVETQYF
clone_size: .; j_call: TRBJ2-7; d_call: .; v_call: TRBV15; cdr3_nt: TGTGCCACCAGCAGCCCCGGTACAGGGAGATTCGAGCAGTACTTC; cdr3_aa: CATSSPGTGRFEQYF
clone_size: .; j_call: TRBJ2-5; d_call: TRBD2; v_call: TRBV18; cdr3_nt: TGTGCCAGCTCACCTATAACGGGACTAGCGGACCAAGAGACCCAGTACTTC; cdr3_aa: CASSPITGLADQETQYF
clone_size: .; j_call: TRBJ2-2; d_call: TRBD1; v_call: TRBV5-1; cdr3_nt: TGCGCCAGCAGCGGACAGGGTTACCAACCGAACACCGGGGAGCTGTTTTTT; cdr3_aa: CASSGQGYQPNTGELFF
clone_size: .; j_call: TRBJ2-3; d_call: .; v_call: TRBV29-1; cdr3_nt: TGCAGCGTTAATAAGGGACAAGGCACAGATACGCAGTATTTT; cdr3_aa: CSVNKGQGTDTQYF
clone_size: .; j_call: TRBJ2-5; d_call: TRBD1; v_call: TRBV2; cdr3_nt: TGTGCCAGCAGGGACAGGGAAGAGACCCAGTACTTC; cdr3_aa: CASRDREETQYF
clone_size: .; j_call: TRBJ1-4; d_call: .; v_call: TRBV30; cdr3_nt: TGTGCCTGGGGTCGGAATATGGGGGAGGAAAAACTGTTTTTT; cdr3_aa: CAWGRNMGEEKLFF
clone_size: few; j_call: TRBJ2-2; d_call: .; v_call: TRBV7-3; cdr3_nt: TGTGCCAGCAGCCCGAGTTCCGGGGAGCTGTTTTTT; cdr3_aa: CASSPSSGELFF
clone_size: .; j_call: TRBJ2-5; d_call: TRBD2; v_call: TRBV4-3; cdr3_nt: TGCGCCAGCAGCCATGGACTAGCGTCGTACCAAGAGACCCAGTACTTC; cdr3_aa: CASSHGLASYQETQYF
clone_size: .; j_call: TRBJ1-1; d_call: .; v_call: TRBV29-1; cdr3_nt: TGCAGCGTCATCGGGCAGGGAGTCCGTGAAGCTTTCTTT; cdr3_aa: CSVIGQGVREAFF
clone_size: .; j_call: TRBJ2-1; d_call: TRBD2; v_call: TRBV28; cdr3_nt: TGTGCCAGCAGTTTACTAGCGGGAGTTGAGCAGTTCTTC; cdr3_aa: CASSLLAGVEQFF
clone_size: .; j_call: TRBJ2-7; d_call: .; v_call: TRBV2; cdr3_nt: TGTGCCAGCAGGTACTACGAGCAGTACTTC; cdr3_aa: CASRYYEQYF
clone_size: .; j_call: TRBJ2-5; d_call: TRBD2; v_call: TRBV7-3; cdr3_nt: TGTGCCAGCAGCACCTCGGGACTAGCGCAAGAGACCCAGTACTTC; cdr3_aa: CASSTSGLAQETQYF
clone_size: .; j_call: TRBJ2-6; d_call: .; v_call: TRBV6-6; cdr3_nt: TGTGCCAGCACTGGGGCCAACGTCCTGACTTTC; cdr3_aa: CASTGANVLTF
clone_size: .; j_call: TRBJ1-1; d_call: .; v_call: TRBV27; cdr3_nt: TGTGCCAGCAGTTCCGGGACCCTTGTCGGTGAAGCTTTCTTT; cdr3_aa: CASSSGTLVGEAFF
clone_size: few; j_call: TRBJ2-3; d_call: TRBD2; v_call: TRBV6-1; cdr3_nt: TGTGCCAGCAGTGGAGGTACTAGCGCGCCCACAGATACGCAGTATTTT; cdr3_aa: CASSGGTSAPTDTQYF
clone_size: .; j_call: TRBJ2-1; d_call: .; v_call: TRBV28; cdr3_nt: TGTGCCAGCAGTTTAGTTCGGGTCGCGCGGACACACAATGAGCAGTTCTTC; cdr3_aa: CASSLVRVARTHNEQFF
clone_size: .; j_call: TRBJ1-2; d_call: .; v_call: TRBV20-1; cdr3_nt: TGCAGTGCGGGGAACTATGGCTACACCTTC; cdr3_aa: CSAGNYGYTF
clone_size: few; j_call: TRBJ2-1; d_call: .; v_call: TRBV7-8; cdr3_nt: TGTGCCAGCAGCTTAGGACTAATAGAAAACAATGAGCAGTTCTTC; cdr3_aa: CASSLGLIENNEQFF
clone_size: .; j_call: TRBJ2-5; d_call: TRBD2; v_call: TRBV28; cdr3_nt: TGTGCCAGCAGTTCCGGCCTTAAGAGACTAGCGGGAGGTATCCAGTACTTC; cdr3_aa: CASSSGLKRLAGGIQYF
clone_size: few; j_call: TRBJ2-7; d_call: .; v_call: TRBV28; cdr3_nt: TGTGCCAGCAGCCAAGCCCCATCCTACGAGCAGTACTTC; cdr3_aa: CASSQAPSYEQYF
clone_size: .; j_call: TRBJ1-1; d_call: .; v_call: TRBV2; cdr3_nt: TGTGCCAGCAGTGTCTCATGGGACACTGAAGCTTTCTTT; cdr3_aa: CASSVSWDTEAFF
clone_size: .; j_call: TRBJ2-1; d_call: .; v_call: TRBV4-1; cdr3_nt: TGCGCCAGCAGCCAAGCGCTGATTCCTTACAATGAGCAGTTCTTC; cdr3_aa: CASSQALIPYNEQFF
clone_size: .; j_call: TRBJ1-5; d_call: TRBD1; v_call: TRBV2; cdr3_nt: TGTGCCAGCAGTGGGACAGGGGGCGATCAGCCCCAGCATTTT; cdr3_aa: CASSGTGGDQPQHF
clone_size: .; j_call: TRBJ1-5; d_call: .; v_call: TRBV5-1; cdr3_nt: TGCGCCAGCAGCTTGGGACAGCCCAATCAGCCCCAGCATTTT; cdr3_aa: CASSLGQPNQPQHF
clone_size: .; j_call: TRBJ1-4; d_call: .; v_call: TRBV6-7; cdr3_nt: TGTGCCAGCAGTTACCGAAGGGTAGAGGCCGGGGGAAAACTGTTTTTT; cdr3_aa: CASSYRRVEAGGKLFF
clone_size: .; j_call: TRBJ1-5; d_call: TRBD1; v_call: TRBV7-8; cdr3_nt: TGTGCCAGCAGCTTAGTTGGGACAGGGTATAGCAATCAGCCCCAGCATTTT; cdr3_aa: CASSLVGTGYSNQPQHF
clone_size: .; j_call: TRBJ2-7; d_call: .; v_call: TRBV28; cdr3_nt: TGTGCCAGCAGTTTTCAGTCAGCCTACGAGCAGTACTTC; cdr3_aa: CASSFQSAYEQYF
clone_size: .; j_call: TRBJ1-5; d_call: .; v_call: TRBV7-8; cdr3_nt: TGTGCCAGCAGCTTAGTCCGAGGGAATCAGCCCCAGCATTTT; cdr3_aa: CASSLVRGNQPQHF
clone_size: many; j_call: TRBJ2-5; d_call: .; v_call: TRBV5-8; cdr3_nt: TGTGCCAGCAACCTCGGGGCTCAAGAGACCCAGTACTTC; cdr3_aa: CASNLGAQETQYF
clone_size: .; j_call: TRBJ2-1; d_call: TRBD2; v_call: TRBV7-2; cdr3_nt: TGTGCCAGCAGCCCGGGACTAGCGAAGAATGAGCAGTTCTTC; cdr3_aa: CASSPGLAKNEQFF
clone_size: .; j_call: TRBJ2-7; d_call: TRBD1; v_call: TRBV7-6; cdr3_nt: TGTGCCAGCAGCTCCGACGACAGGGGCAAGCAGTACTTC; cdr3_aa: CASSSDDRGKQYF
clone_size: many; j_call: TRBJ1-2; d_call: .; v_call: TRBV30; cdr3_nt: TGTGCCTGGAGTGTATTAACAAACTATGGCTACACCTTC; cdr3_aa: CAWSVLTNYGYTF
clone_size: .; j_call: TRBJ1-4; d_call: TRBD1; v_call: TRBV2; cdr3_nt: TGTGCCAGCAGTGAAGACAGGGGGCGGGAAAAACTGTTTTTT; cdr3_aa: CASSEDRGREKLFF
clone_size: many; j_call: TRBJ2-1; d_call: TRBD2; v_call: TRBV10-3; cdr3_nt: TGTGCCATCAGGGAGCGGGAGGGTTCCTACAATGAGCAGTTCTTC; cdr3_aa: CAIREREGSYNEQFF
clone_size: .; j_call: TRBJ2-1; d_call: .; v_call: TRBV9; cdr3_nt: TGTGCCAGCAGCGTAGCGGCCAGAGGGGCCTACAATGAGCAGTTCTTC; cdr3_aa: CASSVAARGAYNEQFF
clone_size: .; j_call: TRBJ2-7; d_call: TRBD1; v_call: TRBV6-5; cdr3_nt: TGTGCCAGCAGAAGGACAGGGGGTGAGCAGTACTTC; cdr3_aa: CASRRTGGEQYF
clone_size: .; j_call: TRBJ1-2; d_call: TRBD1; v_call: TRBV30; cdr3_nt: TGTGCCTGGAGTGTTAAGGGGGCGAGTGGCTACACCTTC; cdr3_aa: CAWSVKGASGYTF
clone_size: .; j_call: TRBJ1-5; d_call: .; v_call: TRBV19; cdr3_nt: TGTGCCAGTAGTAGTACAGGGAATTCCAATCAGCCCCAGCATTTT; cdr3_aa: CASSSTGNSNQPQHF
clone_size: once; j_call: TRBJ2-7; d_call: TRBD1; v_call: TRBV15; cdr3_nt: TGTGCCACCAGCAGGGACAGGGGGCCCTACGAGCAGTACTTC; cdr3_aa: CATSRDRGPYEQYF
clone_size: .; j_call: TRBJ2-1; d_call: .; v_call: TRBV6-4; cdr3_nt: TGTGCCAGCAGTGACTGGCGTCAGGGCGTGCAGTTCTTC; cdr3_aa: CASSDWRQGVQFF
clone_size: .; j_call: TRBJ2-3; d_call: TRBD2; v_call: TRBV19; cdr3_nt: TGTGCCAGTAGTATCGTGGTCACTAGCGGGAGGGCAGATACGCAGTATTTT; cdr3_aa: CASSIVVTSGRADTQYF
clone_size: few; j_call: TRBJ2-1; d_call: TRBD2; v_call: TRBV5-4; cdr3_nt: TGTGCCAGCAGCCGACGGCTAGCGGGCGGGATTAATGAGCAGTTCTTC; cdr3_aa: CASSRRLAGGINEQFF
clone_size: .; j_call: TRBJ2-3; d_call: .; v_call: TRBV5-4; cdr3_nt: TGTGCCAGCAGCTTCGCGGGACTCACAGATACGCAGTATTTT; cdr3_aa: CASSFAGLTDTQYF
clone_size: .; j_call: TRBJ2-2; d_call: .; v_call: TRBV29-1; cdr3_nt: TGCAGTGCCTTTACCACCGGGGAGCTGTTTTTT; cdr3_aa: CSAFTTGELFF
clone_size: .; j_call: TRBJ2-2; d_call: .; v_call: TRBV27; cdr3_nt: TGTGCCAGCAGTTTAGGTCAGGCGAAAACACTGGGGGAGCTGTTTTTT; cdr3_aa: CASSLGQAKTLGELFF
clone_size: .; j_call: TRBJ2-1; d_call: .; v_call: TRBV7-9; cdr3_nt: TGTGCCAGCAGCAGCCAGGACAATGAGCAGTTCTTC; cdr3_aa: CASSSQDNEQFF
clone_size: .; j_call: TRBJ1-6; d_call: TRBD1; v_call: TRBV2; cdr3_nt: TGTGCCAGCACTCCCCGTACAGGGGGTAATTCACCCCTCCACTTT; cdr3_aa: CASTPRTGGNSPLHF
clone_size: .; j_call: TRBJ2-1; d_call: .; v_call: TRBV10-1; cdr3_nt: TGCGCCAGCAGTGACTACGACAATGAGCAGTTCTTC; cdr3_aa: CASSDYDNEQFF
clone_size: once; j_call: TRBJ2-1; d_call: .; v_call: TRBV27; cdr3_nt: TGTGCCAGCAGTCCCACTTACAATGAGCAGTTCTTC; cdr3_aa: CASSPTYNEQFF
clone_size: .; j_call: TRBJ2-7; d_call: TRBD2; v_call: TRBV5-4; cdr3_nt: TGTGCCAGCAGCTTGAGTTCCGGGACTAGCGTTTACTACGAGCAGTACTTC; cdr3_aa: CASSLSSGTSVYYEQYF
clone_size: once; j_call: TRBJ2-5; d_call: TRBD1; v_call: TRBV6-1; cdr3_nt: TGTGCCAGCAGCCTTGACAGGGGGCTTGGTGAGACCCAGTACTTC; cdr3_aa: CASSLDRGLGETQYF
clone_size: .; j_call: TRBJ2-7; d_call: .; v_call: TRBV30; cdr3_nt: TGTGCCTGGAAGGGGACCTACGAGCAGTACTTC; cdr3_aa: CAWKGTYEQYF
clone_size: .; j_call: TRBJ1-1; d_call: .; v_call: TRBV28; cdr3_nt: TGTGCCAGCAGTCTCCGGACAGAAATGAACACTGAAGCTTTCTTT; cdr3_aa: CASSLRTEMNTEAFF